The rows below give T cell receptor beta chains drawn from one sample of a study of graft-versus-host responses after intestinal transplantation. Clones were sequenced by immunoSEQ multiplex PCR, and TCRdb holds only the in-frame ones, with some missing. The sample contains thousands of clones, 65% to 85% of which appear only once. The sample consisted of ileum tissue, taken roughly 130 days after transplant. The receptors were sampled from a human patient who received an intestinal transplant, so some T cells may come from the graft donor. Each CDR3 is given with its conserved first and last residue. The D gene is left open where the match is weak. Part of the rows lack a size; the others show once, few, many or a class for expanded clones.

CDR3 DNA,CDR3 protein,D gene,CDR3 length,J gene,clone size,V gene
TGTGCCAGCAGCTTGGGGGGCTACGAGCAGTACTTC,CASSLGGYEQYF,-,12,TRBJ2-7,-,TRBV5-4
TGTGCCAGCAGCCTACGATTCACGGGGGTCTCCTACGAGCAGTACTTC,CASSLRFTGVSYEQYF,-,16,TRBJ2-7,-,TRBV9
TGTGCCAGCAGCGTAGCAACGGAGGGAATGTGGTACGAGCAGTACTTC,CASSVATEGMWYEQYF,-,16,TRBJ2-7,once,TRBV9
TGTGCCAGCAGCGTAGGGGTCGGACAGGGTGGTGGAAACACCATATATTTT,CASSVGVGQGGGNTIYF,TRBD1,17,TRBJ1-3,once,TRBV9
TGTGCCAGTAGTCCCCTCGAGGTAGCGGGAGCCACAGATACGCAGTATTTT,CASSPLEVAGATDTQYF,TRBD2,17,TRBJ2-3,-,TRBV19
TGCGCCAGCAGCTTTATAGGCTCCACCGAGTACACTGAAGCTTTCTTT,CASSFIGSTEYTEAFF,-,16,TRBJ1-1,-,TRBV5-1
TGTGCCAGCAGCTTACGGCCTAGTGCGGGAGTCACCGGGGAGCTGTTTTTT,CASSLRPSAGVTGELFF,TRBD2,17,TRBJ2-2,-,TRBV7-3
TGTGCCAGCAGCAGAGGTGAGACTGAAGCTTTCTTT,CASSRGETEAFF,-,12,TRBJ1-1,-,TRBV9
TGTGCCATCAGTGATGGGGCAGCCCCAACCTTC,CAISDGAAPTF,-,11,TRBJ1-2,-,TRBV10-3
TGTGCCAGCAGCCCCCGGACCTCTGGAAACACCATATATTTT,CASSPRTSGNTIYF,-,14,TRBJ1-3,-,TRBV11-1
TGTGCCAGCAGTGCCTCGGGACTGCTCTATGGCTACACCTTC,CASSASGLLYGYTF,-,14,TRBJ1-2,-,TRBV6-1
TGTGCCAGCAGCTTAGTTGGGACAGGGCTCACAGATACGCAGTATTTT,CASSLVGTGLTDTQYF,TRBD1,16,TRBJ2-3,-,TRBV11-1
TGTGCCAGCAGCCCTGGCAGAAGCCGAGTCACCGGGGAGCTGTTTTTT,CASSPGRSRVTGELFF,-,16,TRBJ2-2,-,TRBV9
TGTGCCAGTAGTATTCGGCCACAGCTAGCCAAAAACATTCAGTACTTC,CASSIRPQLAKNIQYF,-,16,TRBJ2-4,few,TRBV19
TGTGCCAGTAGTCCTAGAGGCGGTTACCGAGATACGCAGTATTTT,CASSPRGGYRDTQYF,-,15,TRBJ2-3,-,TRBV19
TGTGCCAGCAGCCTCCTTAGGGGGAACACTGAAGCTTTCTTT,CASSLLRGNTEAFF,-,14,TRBJ1-1,-,TRBV28
TGTGCCAGCAGTTGGGGCTATGGCTACACCTTC,CASSWGYGYTF,-,11,TRBJ1-2,-,TRBV6-1
TGCGCCAGCAAAAGTAGTGGGGACGAGCAGTACTTC,CASKSSGDEQYF,-,12,TRBJ2-7,-,TRBV10-2
TGTGCCAGCAGTGAAACCAGCTCCTACGAGCAGTACTTC,CASSETSSYEQYF,-,13,TRBJ2-7,-,TRBV6-5
TGTGCCAGCAGTAAGAGCACCGGGGAGCTGTTTTTT,CASSKSTGELFF,-,12,TRBJ2-2,-,TRBV11-3
TGTGCCAGCAGTGAAGCGTTACAGGGATATTCACCCCTCCACTTT,CASSEALQGYSPLHF,-,15,TRBJ1-6,-,TRBV6-1
TGTGCCAGCAGCTTCACAAACACCGGGGAGCTGTTTTTT,CASSFTNTGELFF,-,13,TRBJ2-2,once,TRBV7-2
TGCGCCAGCAGCCAAGTTGGCCAGGGAATAGATACGCAGTATTTT,CASSQVGQGIDTQYF,-,15,TRBJ2-3,-,TRBV4-1
TGCGCCAGCAGCTTGACAACAACTAATGAAAAACTGTTTTTT,CASSLTTTNEKLFF,-,14,TRBJ1-4,-,TRBV5-1
TGCGCCAGCCGAGCTTGGTTCTCGGGGGGCACCGGGGAGCTGTTTTTT,CASRAWFSGGTGELFF,TRBD2,16,TRBJ2-2,-,TRBV5-1
TGCGCCAGCAGTATTGGCACTTACCAAGAGACCCAGTACTTC,CASSIGTYQETQYF,-,14,TRBJ2-5,-,TRBV5-1
TGTGCCAGCAGTGTGTCCGCGGGGGGGTCCCACTTC,CASSVSAGGSHF,TRBD2,12,TRBJ2-5,-,TRBV2
TGTGCCAGCAGCTCCACTAGCGGGATCACTTACGAGCAGTACTTC,CASSSTSGITYEQYF,TRBD2,15,TRBJ2-7,-,TRBV7-2
TGTGCCACCGGTGGGGCCGACTCCTACAATGAGCAGTTCTTC,CATGGADSYNEQFF,-,14,TRBJ2-1,-,TRBV15